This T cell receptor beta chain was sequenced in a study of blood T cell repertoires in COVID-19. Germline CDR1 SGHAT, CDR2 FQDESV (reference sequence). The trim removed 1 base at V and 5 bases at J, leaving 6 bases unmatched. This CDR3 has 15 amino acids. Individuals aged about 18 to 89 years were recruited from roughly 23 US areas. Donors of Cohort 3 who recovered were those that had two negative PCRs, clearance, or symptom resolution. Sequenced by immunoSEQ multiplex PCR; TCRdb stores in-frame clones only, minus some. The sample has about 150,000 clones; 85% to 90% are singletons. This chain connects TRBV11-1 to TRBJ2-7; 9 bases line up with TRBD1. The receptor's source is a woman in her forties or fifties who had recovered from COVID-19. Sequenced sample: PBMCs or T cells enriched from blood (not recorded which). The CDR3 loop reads CASSLVGTGLNEQYF. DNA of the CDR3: TGTGCCAGCAGCTTAGTCGGGACAGGGCTGAACGAGCAGTACTTC.